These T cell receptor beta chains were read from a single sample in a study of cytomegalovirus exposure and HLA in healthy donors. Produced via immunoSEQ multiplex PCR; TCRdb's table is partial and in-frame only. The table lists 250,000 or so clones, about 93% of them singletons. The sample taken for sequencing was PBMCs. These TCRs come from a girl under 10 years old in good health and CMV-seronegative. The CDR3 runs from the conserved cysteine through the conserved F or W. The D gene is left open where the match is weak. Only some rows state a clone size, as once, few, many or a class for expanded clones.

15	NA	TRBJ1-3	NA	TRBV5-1	CASSLSDTAGNTIYF	TGCGCCAGCAGCTTATCGGACACGGCTGGAAACACCATATATTTT
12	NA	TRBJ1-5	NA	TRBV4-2	CASSQGGEPQHF	TGTGCCAGCAGCCAAGGAGGAGAGCCCCAGCATTTT
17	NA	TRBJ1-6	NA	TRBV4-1	CASSPDQGSSYNSPLHF	TGCGCCAGCAGCCCTGACCAGGGTAGCTCCTATAATTCACCCCTCCACTTT
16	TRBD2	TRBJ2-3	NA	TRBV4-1	CASSHPISSGADTQYF	TGCGCCAGCAGCCACCCCATCTCGAGCGGGGCAGATACGCAGTATTTT
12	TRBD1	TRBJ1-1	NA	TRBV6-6	CASSLQGAEAFF	TGTGCCAGCAGTTTACAGGGGGCTGAAGCTTTCTTT
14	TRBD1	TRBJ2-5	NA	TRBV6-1	CASRGTGVVETQYF	TGTGCCAGCAGAGGGACAGGGGTAGTAGAGACCCAGTACTTC
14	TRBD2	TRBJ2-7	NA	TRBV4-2	CASGGTSDSYEQYF	TGTGCCAGCGGAGGCACTAGCGATTCCTACGAGCAGTACTTC
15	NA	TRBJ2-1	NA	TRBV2	CASTETARAYNEQFF	TGTGCCAGCACCGAGACCGCACGGGCCTACAATGAGCAGTTCTTC
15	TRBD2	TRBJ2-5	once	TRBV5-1	CASMPLGGAGETQYF	TGCGCCAGCATGCCCCTCGGGGGGGCGGGAGAGACCCAGTACTTC
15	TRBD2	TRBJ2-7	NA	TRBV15	CATSRVLAGRYEQYF	TGTGCCACCAGCAGGGTTTTAGCGGGAAGGTACGAGCAGTACTTC
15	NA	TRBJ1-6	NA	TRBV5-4	CASSLRGGDNSPLHF	TGTGCCAGCAGCCTCCGGGGGGGGGATAATTCACCCCTCCACTTT
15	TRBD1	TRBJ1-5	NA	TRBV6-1	CASSSGTALNQPQHF	TGTGCCAGCAGTTCAGGGACAGCCCTCAATCAGCCCCAGCATTTT
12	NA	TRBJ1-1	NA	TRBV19	CASRRENTEAFF	TGTGCCAGTAGGCGGGAGAACACTGAAGCTTTCTTT
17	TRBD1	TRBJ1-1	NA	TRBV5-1	CASSLPSKGQGWTEAFF	TGCGCCAGCAGCTTACCAAGTAAGGGACAGGGGTGGACTGAAGCTTTCTTT
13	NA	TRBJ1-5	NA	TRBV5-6	CASSLGEEEPQHF	TGTGCCAGCAGCTTGGGAGAGGAAGAGCCCCAGCATTTT
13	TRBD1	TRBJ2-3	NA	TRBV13	CASSLTGSNTQYF	TGTGCCAGCAGCTTGACAGGGAGTAATACGCAGTATTTT
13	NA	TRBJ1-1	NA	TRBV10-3	CAISARENTEAFF	TGTGCCATCAGTGCCCGGGAGAACACTGAAGCTTTCTTT
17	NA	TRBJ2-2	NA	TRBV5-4	CASSLVGLNPNTGELFF	TGTGCCAGCAGCTTGGTGGGCCTTAATCCGAACACCGGGGAGCTGTTTTTT
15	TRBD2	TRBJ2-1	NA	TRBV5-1	CASSTGTSGFDEQFF	TGCGCCAGCAGTACGGGGACTAGCGGTTTCGATGAGCAGTTCTTC
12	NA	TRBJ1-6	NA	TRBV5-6	CASSLLNSPLHF	TGTGCCAGCAGCCTACTGAATTCACCCCTCCACTTT
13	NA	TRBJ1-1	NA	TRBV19	CASSPAMNTEAFF	TGTGCCAGTAGTCCTGCTATGAACACTGAAGCTTTCTTT
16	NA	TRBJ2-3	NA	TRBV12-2	CASRFTSGGTRDTQYF	TGTGCAAGTCGCTTTACTAGCGGGGGCACGAGGGATACGCAGTATTTT
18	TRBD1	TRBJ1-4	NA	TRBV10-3	CAISTTVQGAAGNEKLFF	TGTGCCATCAGCACGACGGTCCAGGGGGCAGCTGGTAATGAAAAACTGTTTTTT
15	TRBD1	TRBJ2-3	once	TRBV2	CASFPWDRSTDTQYF	TGTGCCAGCTTCCCTTGGGACAGGTCCACAGATACGCAGTATTTT
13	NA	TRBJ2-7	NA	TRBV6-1	CASSDGAPYEQYF	TGTGCCAGTTCTGATGGGGCGCCCTACGAGCAGTACTTC
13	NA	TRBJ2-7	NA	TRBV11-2	CASSEQSFYEQYF	TGTGCCAGCAGCGAACAGAGTTTCTACGAGCAGTACTTC
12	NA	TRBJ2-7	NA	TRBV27	CASSSQAREQYF	TGTGCCAGCAGCTCGCAGGCTCGGGAGCAGTACTTC
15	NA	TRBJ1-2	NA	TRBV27	CASRRLAHLNYGYTF	TGTGCCAGCAGGAGGCTCGCCCATCTTAACTATGGCTACACCTTC
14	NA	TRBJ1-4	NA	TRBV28	CASTPGSTNEKLFF	TGTGCCAGCACCCCGGGGAGCACTAATGAAAAACTGTTTTTT
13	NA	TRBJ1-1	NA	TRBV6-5	CASSRTINTEAFF	TGTGCCAGCAGTAGGACAATAAACACTGAAGCTTTCTTT
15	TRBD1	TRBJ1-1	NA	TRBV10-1	CASSPYRGLNTEAFF	TGCGCCAGCAGTCCCTACAGGGGGCTTAACACTGAAGCTTTCTTT
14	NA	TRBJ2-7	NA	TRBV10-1	CASSAKRRPYEQYF	TGCGCCAGCAGTGCCAAGCGGAGACCCTACGAGCAGTACTTC
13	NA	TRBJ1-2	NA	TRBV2	CASGWTDSPGISF	TGTGCCAGCGGTTGGACGGACAGCCCCGGTATTTCCTTC
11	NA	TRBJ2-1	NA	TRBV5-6	CASSLANEQFF	TGTGCCAGCAGCTTGGCTAATGAGCAGTTCTTC
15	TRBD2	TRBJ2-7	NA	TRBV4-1	CASSQAVGGPYEQYF	TGCGCCAGCAGCCAAGCGGTGGGAGGGCCCTACGAGCAGTACTTC
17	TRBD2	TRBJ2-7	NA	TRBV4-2	CASSQVLRRGGSYEQYF	TGTGCCAGCAGCCAAGTTCTACGACGGGGGGGATCCTACGAGCAGTACTTC
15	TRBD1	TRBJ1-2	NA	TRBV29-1	CSVDNTGEARYGYTF	TGCAGCGTGGATAATACAGGGGAAGCGCGCTATGGCTACACCTTC
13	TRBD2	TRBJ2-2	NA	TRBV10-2	CAGLAKNTGELFF	TGCGCCGGACTAGCGAAGAACACCGGGGAGCTGTTTTTT
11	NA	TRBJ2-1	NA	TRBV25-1	CASRRGGEQFF	TGTGCCAGCAGGAGGGGGGGTGAGCAGTTCTTC
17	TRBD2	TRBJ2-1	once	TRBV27	CASSQAGGQGAYNEQFF	TGTGCCAGCAGCCAAGCGGGGGGGCAGGGGGCCTACAATGAGCAGTTCTTC
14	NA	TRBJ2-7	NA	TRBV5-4	CASSLGDRPYEQYF	TGTGCCAGCAGCTTGGGAGACAGACCCTACGAGCAGTACTTC
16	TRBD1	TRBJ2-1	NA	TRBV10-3	CATFELGTGGPDEQFF	TGTGCCACCTTTGAACTCGGGACAGGGGGCCCGGATGAGCAGTTCTTC
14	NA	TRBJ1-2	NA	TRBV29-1	CSAGGLNPINGYTF	TGCAGCGCGGGGGGACTGAACCCTATCAATGGCTACACCTTC
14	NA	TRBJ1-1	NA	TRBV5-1	CASSPGTLNTEAFF	TGCGCCAGCAGCCCAGGAACTCTTAACACTGAAGCTTTCTTT
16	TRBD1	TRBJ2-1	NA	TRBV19	CASSKDRGYPNNEQFF	TGTGCCAGTAGTAAGGACAGGGGGTACCCTAACAATGAGCAGTTCTTC
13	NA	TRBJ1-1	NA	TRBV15	CATSRDKQTEAFF	TGTGCCACCAGCAGAGATAAACAAACTGAAGCTTTCTTT
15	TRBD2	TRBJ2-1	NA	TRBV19	CASSIVGLATNEQFF	TGTGCCAGTAGTATCGTTGGACTAGCGACGAATGAGCAGTTCTTC
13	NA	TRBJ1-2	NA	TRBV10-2	CASRQTESDGYTF	TGCGCCAGCAGGCAGACAGAATCCGACGGCTACACCTTC
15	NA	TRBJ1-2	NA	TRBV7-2	CASSLEPGANYGYTF	TGTGCCAGCAGCTTAGAACCCGGAGCTAACTATGGCTACACCTTC
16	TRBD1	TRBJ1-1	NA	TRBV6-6	CASSYSTGQGNTEAFF	TGTGCCAGCAGTTACTCAACCGGACAGGGGAACACTGAAGCTTTCTTT
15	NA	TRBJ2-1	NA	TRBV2	CASTTQGGTHNEQFF	TGTGCCAGCACCACACAGGGTGGGACCCACAATGAGCAGTTCTTC
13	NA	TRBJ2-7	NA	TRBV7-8	CASSLGTAYEQYF	TGTGCCAGCAGCTTAGGGACAGCCTACGAGCAGTACTTC